This TCR beta chain originates from a study of T cells in Graves' hyperthyroidism and ophthalmopathy (dated by TCRdb to between 2018 and 2021). For context, the study as a whole: Peripheral blood was collected at initial diagnosis, before any treatment. A discovery cohort of around 98 patients, roughly 43 with Graves' ophthalmopathy and about 58 with stable Graves' hyperthyroidism, was used to find distinguishing TCR V-J signatures. Prospective prediction of ophthalmopathy was tested in an independent validation cohort of 18 to 20 hyperthyroidism patients and 17 patients who later progressed to ophthalmopathy. The 80 to 100 discovery patients were randomly divided into training and test sets at a 7:3 ratio. In addition, the study compared T-cell repertoires in thyroid tissue and in blood from roughly 6 Graves' hyperthyroidism patients. Following sampling, methimazole starting at 30 mg daily was given to hyperthyroidism patients, and high-dose intravenous methylprednisolone was given to ophthalmopathy patients. The paper describes TCR Vbeta CDR3 sequencing of 135 peripheral blood samples, made up of about 41 ophthalmopathy patients, 70 to 75 hyperthyroidism patients and 17 progressor patients.

This clonotype was recorded a few times. There is no known antigen for this receptor. No per-base quality is available; no much larger clone lies one base away. Ophthalmopathy patients had moderately to severely active disease, Clinical Activity Score of at least 3, NOSPECS grade of at least 4, and duration under 3 months. Any patient with an uncontrolled infection, another autoimmune disease, pregnancy or lactation was excluded. Diagnoses relied on clinical symptoms, serum thyroxine and TRAb, thyroid ultrasound and orbital computed tomography. Ficoll-Paque density gradient centrifugation was used to isolate PBMCs from approximately 10 ml of fresh peripheral blood. Trizol reagent was used to extract total RNA, and RNA quality was then checked on an Agilent 2100 Bioanalyzer. Study-level results and caveats: Most expanded thyroid clonotypes (frequency above 0.001) were also detected in blood, a finding suggesting that blood repertoires may reflect thyroid immune responses. In cross-validation, a model built on a 13 V-J signature told ophthalmopathy apart from stable hyperthyroidism with approximately 90% sensitivity and around 83% specificity, and in testing the same model reached 80%/75%. Sample size was not statistically predetermined, and blinding of investigators to group allocation was not performed. In validation, progression to ophthalmopathy was predicted by the model with 70% to 71% sensitivity and around 75% specificity, a median of about 6.8 months before onset.

The CDR3 contains 11 residues, cysteine and phenylalanine counted. Just CDR3 DNA is preserved here, 33 bases in frame from base 1. CDR1 and CDR2, looked up from the germline V gene (reference sequence), are MNHEY and SMNVEV. TCR beta CDR3 regions were amplified from RNA transcripts. The TCR CDR3 was subjected to a first round of RT-PCR using the HTBI primer set and the Qiagen OneStep RT-PCR kit. The libraries were constructed in a second round of multiplex PCR and then size-selected and purified. Sequencing of the libraries was done on an Illumina HiSeq2000 using paired-end 100 bp reads. The original pipeline was this. SOAPnuke was used to process the raw data, removing reads that contained adapters or uncalled bases, had a mean Phred below 15, or lacked an exact match to the constant primer or identifier. High-quality paired reads were merged with COPE v1.2.5, and unique nucleotide sequences were defined as clonotypes. MiTCR v1.1 was used to align the clonotypes against IMGT TRBV, TRBD and TRBJ reference segments. Only V-J combinations with frequency above 0.0001, covering approximately 99% of repertoires, were analysed. The TCS score was defined as the ratio of F50 (clonal expansion) to E x V (chaos), calculated using BLOSUM62-based TCRdist between CDR3 peptides within each V-J. Welch's t-statistics and random forest reduced 450 to 600 V-J features to fewer than 15, which were used in a naive Bayes classifier (R e1071). TCRdb reworked the public reads: Q25 trimming with fastp, MiXCR clone assembly, productive beta chains retained. Rows are combined by CDR3 protein, so each entry shows the most common genes and DNA. Here the V and J calls rest on TCRdb's processing, not on the authors' analysis. Across this sample there are 500,000 to 650,000 distinct CDR3 sequences, with more than 14% seen only once. In total, the top ten clones hold around an eighth of the sample.

The TCR originated in a woman aged 45 to 65 with Graves' ophthalmopathy. The sample was blood. The V and J genes are TRBV27 and TRBJ2-7, with TRBD2 identical over 8 junction bases. The nucleotides read TGTCAAGCGGGAGTGTCGTCCGAGCAGTACTTC. Its protein reads: CQAGVSSEQYF.